This TCR beta chain stems from a study of T cell changes during pregnancy in multiple sclerosis. Repertoires were generated with immunoSEQ multiplex PCR, while TCRdb's copy carries only in-frame clones and drops some. The sample holds about 68,000 clones, 91% seen once. This TCR came from a female donor with multiple sclerosis, enrolled in a pregnancy study. The sample here was peripheral blood, taken in the second trimester of pregnancy.

CDR3 residues: CASSPFGDYNSPLHF. The CDR3 nucleotides are TGTGCCAGCTCACCATTCGGGGACTATAATTCACCCCTCCACTTT. J is TRBJ1-6 and V is TRBV18; D gene unclear. The V end was cut by 2 bases, the J end by 3 bases, with 8 bases between. CDR1 and CDR2 (germline): KGHSH, LQKENI. The CDR3 runs 15 residues.